A selection of T cell receptor beta chains follows, all from one sample in a study of blood T cell repertoires in COVID-19. Using immunoSEQ multiplex PCR, the repertoire was profiled, and TCRdb retains in-frame clones only, with some absent. The profile covers roughly 140,000 clones, with about 85% appearing a single time and around 8.1% taken by the ten largest. Specimen: peripheral blood. Receptors were obtained from a woman in her sixties with COVID-19, enrolled during active disease. CDR3s include the opening cysteine and the closing phenylalanine or tryptophan. A D gene is named only where the DNA matches it firmly. Rows may omit the clone size; those that give it use once, few, many or a size class.

abundance: NA
d_gene: NA
j_gene: TRBJ1-2
v_gene: TRBV6-1
CDR3nt: TGTGCCAGCAGTGAGAGGGCCGGCTATGGCTACACCTTC
CDR3aa: CASSERAGYGYTF

abundance: NA
d_gene: NA
j_gene: TRBJ2-1
v_gene: TRBV19
CDR3nt: TGTGCCAGTAGCACTTCGGACTACTCCTACAATGAGCAGTTCTTC
CDR3aa: CASSTSDYSYNEQFF

abundance: NA
d_gene: NA
j_gene: TRBJ1-2
v_gene: TRBV19
CDR3nt: TGTGCCAGTAGTACTCACAGGGAGCCCTATGGCTACACCTTC
CDR3aa: CASSTHREPYGYTF

abundance: NA
d_gene: TRBD1
j_gene: TRBJ2-2
v_gene: TRBV12-3/TRBV12-4
CDR3nt: TGTGCCAGCAGCCCGGGACAGGGGGCTGAGCTGTTTTTT
CDR3aa: CASSPGQGAELFF

abundance: NA
d_gene: TRBD2
j_gene: TRBJ2-2
v_gene: TRBV7-6
CDR3nt: TGTGCCAGCAGCTTAGACGGGAGGGCCGTCAGGGACACCGGGGAGCTGTTTTTT
CDR3aa: CASSLDGRAVRDTGELFF

abundance: NA
d_gene: NA
j_gene: TRBJ1-5
v_gene: TRBV6-5
CDR3nt: TGTGCCAGCAGCTCCCCGGCCCAGGGCAATCAGCCCCAGCATTTT
CDR3aa: CASSSPAQGNQPQHF

abundance: few
d_gene: NA
j_gene: TRBJ1-1
v_gene: TRBV4-1
CDR3nt: TGCGCCAGCAGCCAAGAGACAGGCTACACTGAAGCTTTCTTT
CDR3aa: CASSQETGYTEAFF

abundance: NA
d_gene: TRBD1
j_gene: TRBJ1-1
v_gene: TRBV6-5
CDR3nt: TGTGCCAGCAGTTCCGGACAGGGGATGAACACTGAAGCTTTCTTT
CDR3aa: CASSSGQGMNTEAFF

abundance: NA
d_gene: NA
j_gene: TRBJ1-5
v_gene: TRBV5-8
CDR3nt: TGTGCCAGCAGCTTCAGCGAAAATCAGCCCCAGCATTTT
CDR3aa: CASSFSENQPQHF

abundance: NA
d_gene: TRBD2
j_gene: TRBJ2-4
v_gene: TRBV7-8
CDR3nt: TGTGCCAGCAGCTTAGAAGCGGGGTGGGGCAAAAACATTCAGTACTTC
CDR3aa: CASSLEAGWGKNIQYF

abundance: NA
d_gene: NA
j_gene: TRBJ2-7
v_gene: TRBV19
CDR3nt: TGTGCCAGTAGTCCAACCGGGGCGGGGGAGCAGTACTTC
CDR3aa: CASSPTGAGEQYF

abundance: NA
d_gene: NA
j_gene: TRBJ1-5
v_gene: TRBV3-1/TRBV3-2
CDR3nt: TGTGCCAGCAGCGACTACCTAGATCAGCCCCAGCATTTT
CDR3aa: CASSDYLDQPQHF

abundance: once
d_gene: NA
j_gene: TRBJ1-1
v_gene: TRBV7-6
CDR3nt: TGTGCCAGCAGCAGAAGACAGGCCACTGAAGCTTTCTTT
CDR3aa: CASSRRQATEAFF

abundance: NA
d_gene: TRBD1
j_gene: TRBJ1-2
v_gene: TRBV12-3/TRBV12-4
CDR3nt: TGTGCCAGCAGTCCAACAGGGGAGCCTGGCTACACCTTC
CDR3aa: CASSPTGEPGYTF

abundance: few
d_gene: NA
j_gene: TRBJ1-3
v_gene: TRBV6-4
CDR3nt: TGTGCCAGCAGTGAAGGGACTTCTGGAAACACCATATATTTT
CDR3aa: CASSEGTSGNTIYF

abundance: NA
d_gene: TRBD2
j_gene: TRBJ2-2
v_gene: TRBV9
CDR3nt: TGTGCCAGCAGCGTAGATCCCGCGGGAGGCCCCGGGGAGCTGTTTTTT
CDR3aa: CASSVDPAGGPGELFF

abundance: few
d_gene: NA
j_gene: TRBJ1-1
v_gene: TRBV18
CDR3nt: TGTGCCAGCTCACCAGAGACTGAAGCTTTCTTT
CDR3aa: CASSPETEAFF

abundance: NA
d_gene: NA
j_gene: TRBJ1-1
v_gene: TRBV2
CDR3nt: TGTGCCAGCCAAGACAGCCGCGACACTGAAGCTTTCTTT
CDR3aa: CASQDSRDTEAFF

abundance: NA
d_gene: TRBD2
j_gene: TRBJ2-1
v_gene: TRBV7-8
CDR3nt: TGTGCCAGCAGCTTACTAGCGGCCTACAATGAGCAGTTCTTC
CDR3aa: CASSLLAAYNEQFF

abundance: NA
d_gene: NA
j_gene: TRBJ1-6
v_gene: TRBV9
CDR3nt: TGTGCCAGCAGTGGCAGGGGTGCAAATTCACCCCTCCACTTT
CDR3aa: CASSGRGANSPLHF

abundance: NA
d_gene: NA
j_gene: TRBJ1-3
v_gene: TRBV29-1
CDR3nt: TGCAGCGTTGATTCGGGAGTTGGAAACACCATATATTTT
CDR3aa: CSVDSGVGNTIYF

abundance: NA
d_gene: NA
j_gene: TRBJ2-5
v_gene: TRBV10-1
CDR3nt: TGCGCCAGCAGTGAGTCGCGGGGAGGTGAGACCCAGTACTTC
CDR3aa: CASSESRGGETQYF

abundance: NA
d_gene: NA
j_gene: TRBJ2-5
v_gene: TRBV12-3/TRBV12-4
CDR3nt: TGTGCCAGCAGTTTGTCACAGCAAGAGACCCAGTACTTC
CDR3aa: CASSLSQQETQYF

abundance: NA
d_gene: NA
j_gene: TRBJ2-5
v_gene: TRBV14
CDR3nt: TGTGCCAGCAGCCTCTTCCGTCGGAGAATGGAGACCCAGTACTTC
CDR3aa: CASSLFRRRMETQYF

abundance: NA
d_gene: NA
j_gene: TRBJ2-7
v_gene: TRBV10-3
CDR3nt: TGTGCCATCAGTGGTCTCCAGGCAAGCTCCTACGAGCAGTACTTC
CDR3aa: CAISGLQASSYEQYF

abundance: NA
d_gene: NA
j_gene: TRBJ1-5
v_gene: TRBV2
CDR3nt: TGTGCCAGCAGTGAATTGACTTCCAATCAGCCCCAGCATTTT
CDR3aa: CASSELTSNQPQHF

abundance: NA
d_gene: NA
j_gene: TRBJ2-5
v_gene: TRBV6-5
CDR3nt: TGTGCCAGCAGCCGCACAGGGGAGACCCAGTACTTC
CDR3aa: CASSRTGETQYF

abundance: NA
d_gene: NA
j_gene: TRBJ2-1
v_gene: TRBV7-2
CDR3nt: TGTGCCAGCAGCTCGCAGGGGTATGAGCAGTTCTTC
CDR3aa: CASSSQGYEQFF

abundance: few
d_gene: TRBD2
j_gene: TRBJ2-1
v_gene: TRBV11-2
CDR3nt: TGTGCCAGCAGCTTAGCTCAGCGACTAGCGGGAGGTGAGCAGTTCTTC
CDR3aa: CASSLAQRLAGGEQFF

abundance: NA
d_gene: NA
j_gene: TRBJ1-1
v_gene: TRBV12-3/TRBV12-4
CDR3nt: TGTGCCAGCAGTTCGTCAGGCACTGAAGCTTTCTTT
CDR3aa: CASSSSGTEAFF

abundance: NA
d_gene: TRBD2
j_gene: TRBJ2-2
v_gene: TRBV5-1
CDR3nt: TGCGCCAGCAGATCACCCGGGACTAGCGGGAACACCGGGGAGCTGTTTTTT
CDR3aa: CASRSPGTSGNTGELFF

abundance: NA
d_gene: NA
j_gene: TRBJ1-4
v_gene: TRBV27
CDR3nt: TGTGCCAGCAGTTCCCGACTCCTGAATGAAAAACTGTTTTTT
CDR3aa: CASSSRLLNEKLFF

abundance: NA
d_gene: NA
j_gene: TRBJ1-2
v_gene: TRBV29-1
CDR3nt: TGCAGCGTGGACCGGGGAAAAACTTTCAACTATGGCTACACCTTC
CDR3aa: CSVDRGKTFNYGYTF

abundance: NA
d_gene: TRBD2
j_gene: TRBJ2-2
v_gene: TRBV13
CDR3nt: TGTGCCAGCAGCCTAACTAGCGGGGGCACCGGGGAGCTGTTTTTT
CDR3aa: CASSLTSGGTGELFF

abundance: NA
d_gene: NA
j_gene: TRBJ2-1
v_gene: TRBV5-1
CDR3nt: TGCGCCAGCAGGGGGGGACAGTACAATGAGCAGTTCTTC
CDR3aa: CASRGGQYNEQFF

abundance: NA
d_gene: NA
j_gene: TRBJ1-3
v_gene: TRBV9
CDR3nt: TGTGCCAGCAGTCATGATGACAGGTTCAGAAACACCATATATTTT
CDR3aa: CASSHDDRFRNTIYF

abundance: NA
d_gene: TRBD2
j_gene: TRBJ2-2
v_gene: TRBV6-5
CDR3nt: TGTGCCAGCAAGAATCTAGCGGGAGGAAACGGGGAGCTGTTTTTT
CDR3aa: CASKNLAGGNGELFF

abundance: few
d_gene: NA
j_gene: TRBJ1-1
v_gene: TRBV6-2/TRBV6-3
CDR3nt: TGTGCCAGCAGTTTTAGAGTAGCCGCCGTAAACACTGAAGCTTTCTTT
CDR3aa: CASSFRVAAVNTEAFF

abundance: NA
d_gene: TRBD2
j_gene: TRBJ2-1
v_gene: TRBV3-1/TRBV3-2
CDR3nt: TGTGCCAGCAGCCCGCAGACTAGCGGGTACTACAATGAGCAGTTCTTC
CDR3aa: CASSPQTSGYYNEQFF

abundance: NA
d_gene: NA
j_gene: TRBJ2-5
v_gene: TRBV7-9
CDR3nt: TGTGCCAGCAGCTTAACTAGTGAAGAGACCCAGTACTTC
CDR3aa: CASSLTSEETQYF

abundance: NA
d_gene: TRBD1
j_gene: TRBJ1-2
v_gene: TRBV7-2
CDR3nt: TGTGCCAGCAGCTTAGCTTCACAGGGGGCGGGAGGCTACACCTTC
CDR3aa: CASSLASQGAGGYTF

abundance: NA
d_gene: NA
j_gene: TRBJ2-2
v_gene: TRBV7-3
CDR3nt: TGTGCCAGCAGCTTAGTTCCGGGGGGCGCCGGGGAGCTGTTTTTT
CDR3aa: CASSLVPGGAGELFF

abundance: few
d_gene: TRBD2
j_gene: TRBJ2-1
v_gene: TRBV25-1
CDR3nt: TGTGCCAGCGTGGCTGGAGCGGGAAGTTGGAATGAGCAGTTCTTC
CDR3aa: CASVAGAGSWNEQFF

abundance: NA
d_gene: TRBD1
j_gene: TRBJ1-5
v_gene: TRBV2
CDR3nt: TGTGCCAGCAGGCTACAGGGGGCCAATCAGCCCCAGCATTTT
CDR3aa: CASRLQGANQPQHF

abundance: NA
d_gene: NA
j_gene: TRBJ1-5
v_gene: TRBV27
CDR3nt: TGTGCCAGCAGTTTATGGTCACAGATCGGACAGCCCCAGCATTTT
CDR3aa: CASSLWSQIGQPQHF

abundance: few
d_gene: TRBD2
j_gene: TRBJ2-2
v_gene: TRBV7-3
CDR3nt: TGTGCCAGCAGCCAGCTAGCGGGAGCTAGCAGGGAGCTGTTTTTT
CDR3aa: CASSQLAGASRELFF

abundance: NA
d_gene: NA
j_gene: TRBJ2-3
v_gene: TRBV4-1
CDR3nt: TGCGCCAGCAGCCAAGATGGCTCTAGCCCGTCAGATACGCAGTATTTT
CDR3aa: CASSQDGSSPSDTQYF

abundance: NA
d_gene: NA
j_gene: TRBJ1-2
v_gene: TRBV29-1
CDR3nt: TGCAGCGTTGGGCAGGGTCAAGGGTATGGCTACACCTTC
CDR3aa: CSVGQGQGYGYTF

abundance: NA
d_gene: TRBD1
j_gene: TRBJ1-2
v_gene: TRBV19
CDR3nt: TGTGCCAGTAGTATCCAAGGGACAGGGATTTATGGCTACACCTTC
CDR3aa: CASSIQGTGIYGYTF

abundance: few
d_gene: NA
j_gene: TRBJ1-4
v_gene: TRBV19
CDR3nt: TGTGCCAGTAGTATGGGATGGGGGCTGAATGAAAAACTGTTTTTT
CDR3aa: CASSMGWGLNEKLFF

abundance: NA
d_gene: TRBD1
j_gene: TRBJ1-2
v_gene: TRBV7-9
CDR3nt: TGTGCCAGCAGCTTAGGGACAGGGTGGCTCTACACCTTC
CDR3aa: CASSLGTGWLYTF

abundance: NA
d_gene: TRBD1
j_gene: TRBJ2-4
v_gene: TRBV7-9
CDR3nt: TGTGCCAGCAGCTTAAGCGGGACAGGGGGAGACAAAAACATTCAGTACTTC
CDR3aa: CASSLSGTGGDKNIQYF

abundance: NA
d_gene: TRBD2
j_gene: TRBJ2-1
v_gene: TRBV7-9
CDR3nt: TGTGCCAGCAGCTCGGGACTAGCGGGAATAGGCGATGAGCAGTTCTTC
CDR3aa: CASSSGLAGIGDEQFF

abundance: NA
d_gene: TRBD2
j_gene: TRBJ2-1
v_gene: TRBV3-1/TRBV3-2
CDR3nt: TGTGCCAGCAGCCATCCACTAGCGGGAGCTTACAATGAGCAGTTCTTC
CDR3aa: CASSHPLAGAYNEQFF